This T cell receptor beta chain was sequenced for a study of T cell repertoires in cytomegalovirus infection. Looking at the study overall: Public TCR beta signatures were indicative of both CMV infection and a matching HLA type.

A single record per CDR3 protein comes from TCRdb applying MiXCR to the reads. The sample includes about 310,000 distinct CDR3 sequences, more than 20% of them seen just once. The CDR3 has 15 amino acids. Germline V gene data show CDR1 as MNHEY and CDR2 as SVGEGT. Trimming pared 4 bases from V and 7 bases from J, leaving 14 bases between. A word on this clonotype: Its cognate antigen is unknown.

Sequenced material: cultured PBMCs, taken from culture after CMV antigen stimulation. This chain joins TRBV6-2 or TRBV6-3 and TRBJ1-6; D perhaps matches TRBD1 (6 bases). The sequence derives from a human donor in good health (CMV status not recorded). Some clones in this sample may be carry-over from other donors' samples. The CDR3 bases are TGTGCCAGCAGTTCGGGTGGACAGACGAATTCACCCCTCCACTTT. As protein: CASSSGGQTNSPLHF.